The 7 T cell receptor beta chains listed next were all sequenced from one sample in a study of shared clonotypes between healthy human individuals. Repertoires were generated with immunoSEQ multiplex PCR, while TCRdb's copy carries only in-frame clones and drops some. Of roughly 1,600,000 clones in the sample, around 98.5% were seen once. Input material: naive CD4+ T cells sorted from blood. Sample subset: CD45RA+ positively selected. All receptors derive from a man aged 30 to 39 in good health.

About this clone: The sample has other DNA sequences that encode this CDR3 too. The chain joins TRBV9 to TRBJ2-7; D not resolved. Germline V gene lookup returns CDR1 SGDLS and CDR2 YYNGEE. Trimming shortened V by 4 bases and J by 0 bases, and 11 bases separated the two germline ends. The CDR3 loop spans 14 amino acids. CDR3 nucleotide sequence: TGTGCCAGCAGCTTCTCCTCGAGCTCCTACGAGCAGTACTTC. It codes for CASSFSSSSYEQYF.

V gene TRBV5-8 combines with J gene TRBJ1-3; D is unclear. Trimming removed 0 bases from V and 2 bases from J, with 12 bases in between. The CDR3 has 16 amino acids. CDR1 is SGHTS, CDR2 YDEGEE, per germline. The CDR3 nucleotides read TGTGCCAGCAGCTTGGGATTCGGGTCGACTGGAAACACCATATATTTT. It yields the protein CASSLGFGSTGNTIYF.

V usage is TRBV11-2 and J usage is TRBJ2-3; TRBD2 aligns across 7 bases. Trimming removed 7 bases from V and 5 bases from J; junction bases left unmatched: 12. CDR1 and CDR2 (germline): SGHAT, FQNNGV. The CDR3 loop spans 15 amino acids. The CDR3 region has the DNA TGTGCCAGCACCTCTTGGGGGAGGGCCGGAGATACGCAGTATTTT. Translating gives CASTSWGRAGDTQYF.

This rearrangement joins TRBV5-4 to TRBJ1-1; no reliable D call. CDR3 length: 16 residues. CDR1 SGHNT and CDR2 YYREEE come from the germline V gene (reference sequence). V gave up 3 bases and J gave up 1 base, with 16 bases separating them. CDR3 nucleotides: TGTGCCAGCAGCTCCGGACCGACGACGCCGAACACTGAAGCTTTCTTT. Amino acids: CASSSGPTTPNTEAFF.

This chain connects TRBV5-4 to TRBJ2-7; D may be TRBD2 (6 bases). Trimming took off 0 bases at V and 4 bases at J, with 17 bases between the two ends. The CDR3 sequence is 16 residues long. The germline CDR1 and CDR2 sequences are SGHNT and YYREEE (reference sequence). The CDR3 sequence is CASSLGQVGGIYEQYF. The CDR3 nucleotides read TGTGCCAGCAGCTTGGGCCAAGTCGGGGGAATATACGAGCAGTACTTC.

The J gene is TRBJ2-5, the V gene TRBV7-8, with D unclear. This CDR3 has 12 amino acids. V was clipped by 3 bases and J by 7 bases, with 9 bases between them. Germline V gene sequence: CDR1 SGHVS, CDR2 FQNEAQ. The CDR3 protein is CASSFPKGTQYF. The CDR3 DNA reads TGTGCCAGCAGCTTCCCAAAGGGGACCCAGTACTTC.

This clone was seen only a few times. CDR3 in DNA: TGCAGCGTTGAAGTGATCCGCGGACAGTTCTTC. This encodes CSVEVIRGQFF. The chain couples TRBV29-1 to TRBJ2-1; D ambiguous. This CDR3 has 11 residues. The germline V and J ends were trimmed by 1 base and 13 bases, with 11 bases remaining between them. CDR1 and CDR2 from the germline V gene are SQVTM and ANQGSEA.